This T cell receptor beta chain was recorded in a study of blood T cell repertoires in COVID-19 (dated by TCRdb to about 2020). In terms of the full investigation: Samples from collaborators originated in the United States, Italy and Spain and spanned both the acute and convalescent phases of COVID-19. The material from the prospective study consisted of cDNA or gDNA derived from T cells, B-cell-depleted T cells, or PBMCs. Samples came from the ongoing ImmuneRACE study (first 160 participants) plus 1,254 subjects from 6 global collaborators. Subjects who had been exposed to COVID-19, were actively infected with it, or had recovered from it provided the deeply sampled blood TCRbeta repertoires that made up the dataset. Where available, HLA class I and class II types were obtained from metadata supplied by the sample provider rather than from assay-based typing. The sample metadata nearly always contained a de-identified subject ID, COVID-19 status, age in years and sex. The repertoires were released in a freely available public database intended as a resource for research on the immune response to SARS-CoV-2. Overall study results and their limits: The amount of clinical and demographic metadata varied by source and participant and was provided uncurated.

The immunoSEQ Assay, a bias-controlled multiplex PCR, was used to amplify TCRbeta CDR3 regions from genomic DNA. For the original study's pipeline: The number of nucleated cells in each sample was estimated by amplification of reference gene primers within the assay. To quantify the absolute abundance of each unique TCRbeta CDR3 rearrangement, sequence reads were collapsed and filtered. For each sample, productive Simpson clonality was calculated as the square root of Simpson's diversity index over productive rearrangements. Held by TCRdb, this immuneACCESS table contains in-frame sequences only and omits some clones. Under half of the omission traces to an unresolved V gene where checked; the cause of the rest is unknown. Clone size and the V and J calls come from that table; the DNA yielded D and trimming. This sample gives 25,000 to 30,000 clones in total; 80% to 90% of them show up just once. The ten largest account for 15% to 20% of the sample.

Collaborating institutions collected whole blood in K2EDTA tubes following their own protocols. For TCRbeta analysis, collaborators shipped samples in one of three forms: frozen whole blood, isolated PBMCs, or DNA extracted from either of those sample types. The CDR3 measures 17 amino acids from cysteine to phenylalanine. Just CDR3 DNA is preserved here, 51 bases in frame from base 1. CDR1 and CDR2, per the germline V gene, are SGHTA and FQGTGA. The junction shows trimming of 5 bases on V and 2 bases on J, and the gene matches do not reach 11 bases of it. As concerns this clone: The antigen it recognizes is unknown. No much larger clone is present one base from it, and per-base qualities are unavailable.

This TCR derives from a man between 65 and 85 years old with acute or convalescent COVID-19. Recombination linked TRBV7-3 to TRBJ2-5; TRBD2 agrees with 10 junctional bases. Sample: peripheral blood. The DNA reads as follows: TGTGCCAGCAGCCCGACGGGGACTAGCGCATTTCAAGAGACCCAGTACTTC. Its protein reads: CASSPTGTSAFQETQYF.